This T cell receptor beta chain appears in the sequencing data of a study of vaccination and CD4 T cells after COVID-19. V lost 1 base to trimming and J lost 8 bases, with 8 bases between them. CDR3 size: 11 residues. Germline V lookup: CDR1 DFQATT, CDR2 SNEGSKA (reference sequence). This clonotype was detected a few times. Its antigen is not identified. The treatment is: 10-day PBMC culture with coronavirus spike peptide pools or control peptides (ViraFEST assay). At the Johns Hopkins FTIC core, DNA taken from cultured CD4+ T cells was sequenced by way of the Oncomine TCR Beta short-read assay. The template was genomic DNA from cultured CD4+ T cells. TCRdb used MiXCR to reprocess the PCR reads, holding one entry per CDR3 protein. The sample holds over 15,000 distinct CDR3 sequences, nearly 50% seen once.

The sample in question was CD4+ T cells from blood, cultured in vitro, obtained before SARS-CoV-2 vaccination. The receptor was derived from a human donor who had recovered from COVID-19. This chain connects TRBV20-1 to TRBJ1-1; D call uncertain. In DNA, the CDR3 is TGCAGTGCTAGAGCTCCGCACGAAGCTTTCTTT. As protein: CSARAPHEAFF.